The 4 T cell receptor beta chains below all came from one sample that was sequenced in a study of blood T cell repertoires in COVID-19. Generated by immunoSEQ multiplex PCR, the TCRdb table keeps only in-frame clones and is missing some. The profile shows 250,000 or so clones, around nine tenths of them singletons. The sequenced material came from PBMCs or T cells enriched from blood (not recorded which). The receptors come from a woman between 35 and 50 years old who had been exposed to COVID-19.

This chain connects TRBV4-1 to TRBJ1-5, with TRBD1 matching over 10 bases. Germline V gene data show CDR1 as MGHRA and CDR2 as YSYEKL. The CDR3 is 16 amino acids. The ends lost 6 bases at V and 3 bases at J; junction bases unmatched: 8. The CDR3 bases are TGCGCCAGCAGTATAACGACAGGGGGCTACAATCAGCCCCAGCATTTT. The encoded protein is CASSITTGGYNQPQHF.

V and J are TRBV19 and TRBJ2-3; D possibly corresponds to TRBD1 (6 bases). There are 16 residues in the CDR3. CDR1 is LNHDA and CDR2 is SQIVND in the germline V gene (reference sequence). V was trimmed by 9 bases and J by 0 bases, leaving 19 bases between them. Written as DNA, the CDR3 is TGTGCCAGCCAATCTACCGGGACATCTAGCACAGATACGCAGTATTTT. Translating it yields CASQSTGTSSTDTQYF.

The chain is built from TRBV6-6 and TRBJ2-7, with D possibly matching TRBD1 (5 bases). Trimming left V 6 bases short and J 3 bases short, with 15 bases between. The CDR3 consists of 14 residues. Germline CDR1 reads MNHNY; CDR2 reads SVGAGI (reference sequence). The CDR3 loop is CASSPRATGYEQYF. The CDR3 region has the DNA TGTGCCAGCAGCCCTCGGGCCACAGGCTACGAGCAGTACTTC.

This clone was found once. The chain recombines TRBV27 with TRBJ1-5; 8 bases match TRBD1. The CDR3 sequence is 16 residues long. Germline V gene data show CDR1 as MNHEY and CDR2 as SMNVEV (reference sequence). V shed 4 bases and J 5 bases; nucleotides not matched to a gene: 10. CDR3 DNA sequence: TGTGCCAGCAGTTCTCTTGGCAGGGGGCTCGATCAGCCCCAGCATTTT. Protein: CASSSLGRGLDQPQHF.